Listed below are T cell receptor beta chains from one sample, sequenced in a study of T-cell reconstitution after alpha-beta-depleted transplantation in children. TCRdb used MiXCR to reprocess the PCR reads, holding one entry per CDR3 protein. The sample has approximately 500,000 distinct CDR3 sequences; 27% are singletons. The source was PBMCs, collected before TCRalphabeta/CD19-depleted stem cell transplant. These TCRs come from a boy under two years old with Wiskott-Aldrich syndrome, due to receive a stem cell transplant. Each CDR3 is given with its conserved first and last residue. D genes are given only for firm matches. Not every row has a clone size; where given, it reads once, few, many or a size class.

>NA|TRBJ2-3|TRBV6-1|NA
CASRIGPRADGTQYF
TGTGCCAGCAGAATCGGGCCTCGGGCTGACGGTACGCAGTATTTT
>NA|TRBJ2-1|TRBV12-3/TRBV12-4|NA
CASSLQRVFLSVQNEQFF
TGTGCCAGCAGTCTACAACGAGTCTTTCTTAGCGTCCAGAATGAGCAGTTCTTC
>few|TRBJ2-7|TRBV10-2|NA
CASSDLRWYEQYF
TGCGCCAGCAGTGATTTGCGGTGGTACGAGCAGTACTTC
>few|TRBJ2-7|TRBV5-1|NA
CASNYGGGLGPYEQYF
TGCGCCAGCAACTACGGGGGAGGACTTGGACCTTACGAGCAGTACTTC
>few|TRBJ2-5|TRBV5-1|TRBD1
CASSRDRVYLQETQYF
TGCGCCAGCAGCCGTGACAGGGTCTACCTCCAAGAGACCCAGTACTTC
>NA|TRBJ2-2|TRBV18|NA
CASSPNERGNTGELFF
TGTGCCAGCTCACCAAACGAACGGGGGAACACCGGGGAGCTGTTTTTT
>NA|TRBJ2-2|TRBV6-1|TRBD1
CAAHPGQGVGELFF
TGTGCCGCCCACCCGGGACAGGGAGTCGGGGAGCTGTTTTTT
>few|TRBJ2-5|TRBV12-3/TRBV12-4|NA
CASSLEEGSETQYF
TGTGCCAGCAGCCTCGAGGAGGGCTCCGAGACCCAGTACTTC
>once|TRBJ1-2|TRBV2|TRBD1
CASSEIGQGVYGYTF
TGTGCCAGCAGTGAGATAGGACAGGGCGTTTATGGCTACACCTTC
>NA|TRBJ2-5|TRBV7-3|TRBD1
CASSPGTGGSRETQYF
TGTGCCAGCAGCCCAGGGACAGGGGGTTCGCGAGAGACCCAGTACTTC
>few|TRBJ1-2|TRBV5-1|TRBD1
CASSLEDRVYGYTF
TGCGCCAGCAGCTTGGAGGACAGGGTCTATGGCTACACCTTC
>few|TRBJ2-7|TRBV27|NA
CASSPTGLPRYEQYF
TGTGCCAGCAGTCCCACAGGGCTGCCGCGCTACGAGCAGTACTTC
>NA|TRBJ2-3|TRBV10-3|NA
CAISGVSDTQYF
TGTGCCATCAGCGGAGTTTCAGATACGCAGTATTTT
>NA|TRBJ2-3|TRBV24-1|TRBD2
CATSDPSGRAGTDTQYF
TGTGCCACCAGTGACCCCAGCGGGAGGGCCGGCACAGATACGCAGTATTTT
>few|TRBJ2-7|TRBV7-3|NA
CASSLKGGGYEQYF
TGTGCCAGCAGCTTAAAAGGGGGGGGTTACGAGCAGTACTTC
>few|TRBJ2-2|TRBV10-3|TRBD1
CAISHGTGITGELFF
TGTGCCATCAGCCACGGGACAGGAATAACCGGGGAGCTGTTTTTT
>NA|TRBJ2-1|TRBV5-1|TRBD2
CASSLGLAADNEQFF
TGCGCCAGCAGCTTGGGACTAGCGGCCGACAATGAGCAGTTCTTC
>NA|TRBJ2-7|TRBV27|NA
CASSPHPYEQYF
TGTGCCAGCAGTCCTCACCCCTACGAGCAGTACTTC
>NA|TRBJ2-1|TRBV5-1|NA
CASSLEYGGTYNEQFF
TGCGCCAGCAGCTTGGAGTACGGGGGAACCTACAATGAGCAGTTCTTC
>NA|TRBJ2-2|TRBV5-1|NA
CASSHDNTGELFF
TGCGCCAGCAGCCATGACAACACCGGGGAGCTGTTTTTT
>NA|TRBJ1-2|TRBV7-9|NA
CASSPGMDLNYGYTF
TGTGCCAGCAGCCCAGGCATGGACCTTAACTATGGCTACACCTTC
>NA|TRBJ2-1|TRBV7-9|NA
CASSLGLVELEGQFF
TGTGCCAGCAGCTTAGGTCTAGTGGAACTGGAGGGGCAGTTCTTC
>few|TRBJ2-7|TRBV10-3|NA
CAIRVTGSSEQYF
TGTGCCATCAGGGTAACAGGGTCCAGCGAGCAGTACTTC
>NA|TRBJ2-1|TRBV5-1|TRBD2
CASSLAYPNSGRANEQFF
TGCGCCAGCAGCTTGGCCTACCCAAATAGCGGGAGGGCAAATGAGCAGTTCTTC
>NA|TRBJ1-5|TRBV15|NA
CATSRDFRTSGPQHF
TGTGCCACCAGCAGAGATTTCAGGACATCGGGGCCCCAGCATTTT
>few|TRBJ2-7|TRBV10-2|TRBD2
CASRLAGYEQYF
TGCGCCAGCAGGTTAGCGGGCTACGAGCAGTACTTC
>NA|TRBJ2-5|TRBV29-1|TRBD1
CSVRQGGETQYF
TGCAGCGTACGACAGGGGGGAGAGACCCAGTACTTC
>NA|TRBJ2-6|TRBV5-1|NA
CASSGRITGANVLTF
TGCGCCAGCAGCGGGAGGATCACTGGGGCCAACGTCCTGACTTTC
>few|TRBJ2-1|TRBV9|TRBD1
CASSASSGTGSTEQFF
TGTGCCAGCAGCGCTTCCTCCGGGACAGGGTCGACTGAGCAGTTCTTC
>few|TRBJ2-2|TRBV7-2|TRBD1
CASSRTGGIGELFF
TGTGCCAGCAGCCGGACAGGGGGCATCGGGGAGCTGTTTTTT
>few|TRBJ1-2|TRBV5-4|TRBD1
CASSADRVGNYGYTF
TGTGCCAGCAGCGCGGACAGGGTAGGGAACTATGGCTACACCTTC
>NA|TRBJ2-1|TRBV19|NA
CASTRSGRRHEQFF
TGTGCCAGTACCCGGTCCGGGCGACGGCATGAGCAGTTCTTC
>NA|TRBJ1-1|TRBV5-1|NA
CASSLEAPGTEAFF
TGCGCCAGCAGCTTGGAGGCCCCAGGGACTGAAGCTTTCTTT
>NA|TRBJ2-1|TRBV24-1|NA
CATSDFSHEQFF
TGTGCCACCAGTGATTTCTCCCATGAGCAGTTCTTC
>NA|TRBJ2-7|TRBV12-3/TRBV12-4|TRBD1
CASSLKTGAEQYF
TGTGCCAGCAGTTTAAAAACAGGGGCTGAGCAGTACTTC